A single sample gave rise to the 30 T cell receptor beta chains below, sequenced in a study of cytotoxic CD8 clonotypes in ibrutinib-treated CLL. Sequenced by immunoSEQ multiplex PCR; TCRdb stores in-frame clones only, minus some. The data hold roughly 160,000 clones, with more than 75% observed a single time. Sequencing used PBMCs, obtained after 12 months of ibrutinib treatment. All receptors come from a human donor with chronic lymphocytic leukemia.

The J gene is TRBJ1-4, the V gene TRBV28, with D unresolved. This CDR3 comprises 11 residues. The germline CDR1 and CDR2 sequences are MDHEN and SYDVKM. The V gene lost 6 bases and the J gene lost 7 bases, with 6 bases spanning the gap. The CDR3 DNA sequence: TGTGCCAGCAGCCCGGCTGAAAAACTGTTTTTT. As protein: CASSPAEKLFF.

The chain carries TRBV10-1 and TRBJ2-1; the match to TRBD1 covers 8 bases. The CDR3 covers 15 residues. The V gene's germline CDR1 is WNHNN and CDR2 SYGVQD (reference sequence). With 3 bases clipped from V and 6 bases from J, the junction kept 7 bases outside the gene matches. CDR3 bases: TGCGCCAGCAGTGAATGGGACAGGCATCGCAATGAGCAGTTCTTC. Translation: CASSEWDRHRNEQFF.

The chain recombines TRBV2 with TRBJ1-1, with D possibly TRBD1 on 5 matching bases. V lost 4 bases and J lost 6, with 12 bases in between. The CDR3 covers 13 residues. Germline CDR1 reads SNHLY; CDR2 reads FYNNEI. For the CDR3, the DNA is TGTGCCAGCAGTGTAGGGGAGGGCGCTGAAGCTTTCTTT. Residues: CASSVGEGAEAFF.

This clone was picked up one time. This rearrangement joins TRBV7-2 to TRBJ1-1, with 10 bases lining up with TRBD1. The CDR3 extends over 19 amino acids. J was trimmed by 1 base and V by 7 bases; bases with no gene match: 18. The germline CDR1 and CDR2 sequences are SGHTA and FQGNSA. The CDR3 spells CASTRTEGQGTFRNTEAFF. CDR3 sequence (DNA): TGTGCCAGCACCCGGACCGAGGGACAGGGGACTTTTAGGAACACTGAAGCTTTCTTT.

There are a few counts of this clone. This chain uses TRBV27 with TRBJ1-6; tentative D call: TRBD1 (5 bases). Germline loops: CDR1 MNHEY, CDR2 SMNVEV (reference sequence). The CDR3 is 15 amino acids. Trimming shortened V by 8 bases and J by 1 base, and 12 bases separated the two germline ends. CDR3 DNA sequence: TGTGCCAGCCGCCGGGAGGGGTCCTATAATTCACCCCTCCACTTT. This encodes CASRREGSYNSPLHF.

The chain employs TRBV19 and TRBJ2-1; perhaps TRBD1 as D (5 bases). V lost 5 bases to trimming and J lost 0 bases, with 11 bases between them. CDR1 and CDR2 (germline): LNHDA, SQIVND (reference sequence). This CDR3 region has 15 residues. The CDR3 protein is CASSLGAGSYNEQFF. CDR3 DNA sequence: TGTGCCAGTAGTTTAGGGGCCGGCTCCTACAATGAGCAGTTCTTC.

The genes are TRBV7-9 and TRBJ2-2; D is ambiguous. Trimming cost V 1 base and J 8 bases, with 5 bases left between them. CDR1 is SEHNR, CDR2 FQNEAQ, per germline (reference sequence). The CDR3 loop spans 12 amino acids. CDR3 nucleotide sequence: TGTGCCAGCAGCTTAGGGGCTGGGGAGCTGTTTTTT. Translation: CASSLGAGELFF.

This clone was counted once. The rearrangement links TRBV6-1 to TRBJ2-3, with TRBD2 identical over 7 bases. CDR3 length equals 19 residues. In germline, CDR1 is MNHNS, CDR2 SASEGT. The V and J ends lost 4 bases and 4 bases, in that order; junction bases with no gene match: 20. CDR3 in amino acids: CASSVLRGTSVNRADTQYF. CDR3 sequence (DNA): TGTGCCAGCAGTGTCCTTCGGGGCACTAGCGTCAATCGGGCAGATACGCAGTATTTT.

J is TRBJ2-1 and V is TRBV18; TRBD2 aligns across 11 bases. This CDR3 is 17 amino acids long. Germline V lookup: CDR1 KGHSH, CDR2 LQKENI. V lost 3 bases to trimming and J lost 8 bases; unmatched junction nucleotides: 12. The CDR3: CASSPVTTSGIWDEQFF. The DNA for the CDR3 is TGTGCCAGCTCACCCGTAACGACTAGCGGGATTTGGGATGAGCAGTTCTTC.

The chain recombines TRBV5-4 with TRBJ1-2; 7 bases map to TRBD1. In germline, CDR1 is SGHNT, CDR2 YYREEE (reference sequence). This CDR3 has 14 amino acids. V was pared by 2 bases and J by 1 base, with 2 bases of the junction left unmatched. The CDR3 reads CASSFDRVNYGYTF. CDR3 sequence (DNA): TGTGCCAGCAGCTTCGACAGGGTTAACTATGGCTACACCTTC. Looking up the rest from reference TRBV5-4 and TRBJ1-2 gives the full variable domain: ETGVTQSPTHLIKTRGQQVTLRCSSQSGHNTVSWYQQALGQGPQFIFQYYREEENGRGNFPPRFSGLQFPNYSSELNVNALELDDSALYLCASSFDRVNYGYTFGSGTRLTVV.

V usage is TRBV7-9 and J usage is TRBJ1-1, with unresolved D. V shed 3 bases and J shed 0 bases, with 8 bases lying between them. There are 14 residues in the CDR3. The germline V gene encodes CDR1 SEHNR and CDR2 FQNEAQ (reference sequence). This CDR3 is CASSFSGVNTEAFF. CDR3 DNA: TGTGCCAGCAGCTTCTCTGGGGTGAACACTGAAGCTTTCTTT.

The chain carries TRBV2 and TRBJ1-1; 8 nucleotides match TRBD1. CDR3 length: 15 amino acids. Per germline, CDR1 SNHLY and CDR2 FYNNEI. Trimming at V came to 4 bases and at J to 1 base, leaving 5 bases not matched to a gene. CDR3 DNA: TGTGCCAGCAGTGGAGCGACAGGGGAGAACACTGAAGCTTTCTTT. It encodes CASSGATGENTEAFF.

The chain uses TRBV6-5 and TRBJ1-1; unclear D gene. The V end was cut by 6 bases, the J end by 2 bases, with 7 bases between. CDR3 length: 12 amino acids. Germline V gives CDR1 MNHEY, CDR2 SVGAGI. The CDR3 here is CASRRANTEAFF. CDR3 DNA: TGTGCCAGCAGGCGGGCCAACACTGAAGCTTTCTTT.

This chain uses TRBV28 with TRBJ2-2; 8 bases map to TRBD1. CDR3 length equals 13 residues. CDR1 and CDR2 from the germline V gene are MDHEN and SYDVKM. Germline trimming cut 11 bases from V and 7 bases from J; bases unmatched to any gene: 9. The CDR3 loop reads CAGQGGSYGELFF. CDR3 coding DNA: TGTGCCGGACAGGGTGGTTCCTACGGGGAGCTGTTTTTT.

The rearrangement links TRBV7-9 to TRBJ2-3; D remains ambiguous. The CDR3 contains 12 residues. CDR1 and CDR2 (germline): SEHNR, FQNEAQ (reference sequence). V shed 6 bases and J shed 3 bases, with 7 bases lying between them. As DNA, the CDR3 is TGTGCCAGCAGTGAAAGGACAGATACGCAGTATTTT. Translation gives CASSERTDTQYF.

The CDR3, as DNA: TGTGCCAGCAGCTTAGATCTCAGACCCTACGAGCAGTACTTC. Its protein is CASSLDLRPYEQYF. This sequence joins TRBV7-8 and TRBJ2-7; D remains ambiguous. Germline lookup yields CDR1 SGHVS and CDR2 FQNEAQ. The V end was cut by 1 base, the J end by 2 bases, with 9 bases between. The CDR3 extends over 14 amino acids.

V gene TRBV28 combines with J gene TRBJ2-7; D may be TRBD2 (5 bases). V dropped 6 bases and J dropped 2 bases, with 8 bases sitting between them. The CDR3 is made up of 12 amino acids. Per the germline V gene, CDR1 is MDHEN and CDR2 is SYDVKM. Here the CDR3 DNA reads TGTGCCAGCAGCCGAGGGCCCTACGAGCAGTACTTC. Amino acids: CASSRGPYEQYF.

V is TRBV18 and J is TRBJ2-1; 14 bases are a match to TRBD2. The germline V gene encodes CDR1 KGHSH and CDR2 LQKENI. V lost 6 bases, J lost 10 bases, and 5 bases stayed unmatched. The CDR3 runs to 14 residues. The CDR3 loop is CASSGLAGGIEQFF. In DNA, the CDR3 is TGTGCCAGCTCCGGACTAGCGGGAGGAATAGAGCAGTTCTTC.

This chain joins TRBV5-1 and TRBJ1-3; 7 bases line up with TRBD1. The germline CDR1 and CDR2 sequences are SGHRS and YFSETQ. The CDR3 length is 17 residues. Unmatched junction bases numbered 8, after V lost 0 bases and J lost 2 bases. CDR3 DNA sequence: TGCGCCAGCAGCTTGGTCCCAGTGGGGACAGCTGGAAACACCATATATTTT. This codes for CASSLVPVGTAGNTIYF.

CDR3 nucleotide sequence: TGTGCCAGCAGTGGACAGGCCCTAGGACACAATGAGCAGTTCTTC. Protein product: CASSGQALGHNEQFF. J is TRBJ2-1 and V is TRBV27, with TRBD1 matching 7 bases. The CDR3 is 15 amino acids. Looked up from germline, CDR1 is MNHEY and CDR2 is SMNVEV (reference sequence). V shed 5 bases and J 5 bases; nucleotides not matched to a gene: 9.

J is TRBJ2-4 and V is TRBV7-2; 8 nucleotides line up with TRBD1. Germline V lookup: CDR1 SGHTA, CDR2 FQGNSA. The trim removed 5 bases at V and 2 bases at J, leaving 11 bases unmatched. The CDR3 consists of 17 residues. DNA of the CDR3: TGTGCCAGCAGCCCTCACCGACAGGGGATTTCCAAAAACATTCAGTACTTC. Translating gives CASSPHRQGISKNIQYF.

The chain carries TRBV6-5 and TRBJ2-4, with TRBD2 as a possible D gene (5 bases). The CDR3 is 14 residues long. Trimming stripped 0 bases from V and 9 bases from J, with 12 bases between. Germline values: CDR1 MNHEY, CDR2 SVGAGI. As DNA, the CDR3 is TGTGCCAGCAGTTACTCGAGGGTCCGTCCCATTCAGTACTTC. Residues: CASSYSRVRPIQYF.

V gene TRBV6-5 combines with J gene TRBJ1-2; unclear D gene. CDR1 and CDR2 from the germline V gene are MNHEY and SVGAGI. CDR3 size: 14 residues. With 2 bases removed from V and 8 bases from J, the gap between germline ends came to 15 bases. CDR3 nucleotide sequence: TGTGCCAGCAGTTACGGCCATAGAGGGTTGGGCTACACCTTC. This codes for CASSYGHRGLGYTF.

The genes are TRBV28 and TRBJ1-5; 10 bases are a match to TRBD1. CDR1 is MDHEN and CDR2 is SYDVKM in the germline V gene. Germline trimming cut 3 bases from V and 3 bases from J; bases unmatched to any gene: 8. The CDR3 consists of 17 residues. CDR3 region: CASSLPRDRGLNQPQHF. The CDR3 DNA sequence: TGTGCCAGCAGTTTGCCCCGGGACAGGGGTCTCAATCAGCCCCAGCATTTT.

This rearrangement joins TRBV18 to TRBJ1-2; no reliable D call. This CDR3 region has 14 residues. V dropped 2 bases and J dropped 4 bases, with 11 bases sitting between them. CDR1 and CDR2 (germline): KGHSH, LQKENI. The CDR3 here is CASSPDGSSYGYTF. CDR3 sequence (DNA): TGTGCCAGCTCACCAGACGGTTCCTCCTATGGCTACACCTTC.

J is TRBJ2-1 and V is TRBV19, with TRBD2 matching over 13 bases. The CDR3 is made up of 15 amino acids. Per the germline V gene, CDR1 is LNHDA and CDR2 is SQIVND (reference sequence). V lost 4 bases to trimming and J lost 4 bases; unmatched junction nucleotides: 1. The CDR3 DNA reads TGTGCCAGTAGTACGGGACTAGCGGGGTACAATGAGCAGTTCTTC. This sequence encodes CASSTGLAGYNEQFF.

This rearrangement joins TRBV9 to TRBJ2-2; D assignment may be TRBD1 or TRBD2 (5 bases each). Germline lookup yields CDR1 SGDLS and CDR2 YYNGEE. V was cut by 0 bases and J by 2 bases, with 8 bases left in between. The CDR3 contains 15 residues. CDR3 sequence: CASSVGGGNTGELFF. The CDR3 DNA sequence: TGTGCCAGCAGCGTAGGTGGGGGAAACACCGGGGAGCTGTTTTTT.

The V and J genes are TRBV4-3 and TRBJ1-3; unclear D gene. Germline V gene data show CDR1 as LGHNA and CDR2 as YSLEER. V was clipped by 4 bases and J by 0 bases, with 16 bases between them. This CDR3 is built from 17 residues. The CDR3 reads CASSLDRRTSSGNTIYF. DNA for the CDR3: TGCGCCAGCAGCCTAGATCGAAGGACTTCCTCTGGAAACACCATATATTTT.

This clone has more than one count but fewer than ten. The chain links TRBV11-1 to TRBJ2-2, with 7 nucleotides matching TRBD1. Per germline, CDR1 SGHAT and CDR2 FQDESV (reference sequence). CDR3 size: 17 residues. Trimming at V came to 4 bases and at J to 2 bases, leaving 10 bases not matched to a gene. The CDR3 here is CASSSLGRQGNTGELFF. CDR3 nucleotide sequence: TGTGCCAGCAGCTCCTTAGGACGACAGGGTAACACCGGGGAGCTGTTTTTT.

The chain combines TRBV6-1 with TRBJ2-7; D unclear. The CDR3 runs 14 residues. Germline-derived CDR1 and CDR2 are MNHNS and SASEGT. V lost 2 bases, J lost 1 base, and 9 bases lay in between. The CDR3 DNA is TGTGCCAGCAGTGAACCAACTCGTTCCTACGAGCAGTACTTC. It yields the protein CASSEPTRSYEQYF.